The next 7 T cell receptor beta chains were all read from a single sample in a study of regulatory T cells in long-lasting Graves disease. As for time point: newly diagnosed GD, antithyroid drugs for less than 3 months. PBMCs were the source of the RNA used for TCR sequencing. For TCR beta, libraries came from iRepertoire HTBI primers and Arm-PCR of CDR3 regions. MiXCR was run by TCRdb on the multiplex PCR reads, yielding one entry per CDR3 protein. This table has 350,000 to 500,000 distinct CDR3 sequences, 15% to 20% appearing once. The same data also went into a second study, on T cells in Graves' hyperthyroidism and ophthalmopathy.

The starting material was peripheral blood mononuclear cells (PBMCs), obtained at new diagnosis, from a patient treated with antithyroid drugs. These receptors came from a young woman with Graves disease.

This rearrangement joins TRBV12-3 or TRBV12-4 to TRBJ2-1, with 7 nucleotides matching TRBD2. V trimming: 1 base; J trimming: 3 bases; junction bases outside the gene matches: 6. The CDR3 consists of 16 residues. The CDR3 spells CASSLGLADVYNEQFF. In nucleotides, the CDR3 is TGTGCCAGCAGTTTAGGACTAGCCGACGTCTACAATGAGCAGTTCTTC.

This clonotype was seen more than once but under ten times. This chain links TRBV19 with TRBJ2-5; D unresolved. The CDR3 has 13 residues. CDR1 is LNHDA, CDR2 SQIVND, per germline (reference sequence). Trimming pared 4 bases from V and 4 bases from J, leaving 10 bases between. The DNA for the CDR3 is TGTGCCAGTAGTAGGTGGCATAGAGAGACCCAGTACTTC. Amino acids: CASSRWHRETQYF.

This clonotype has at least ten counts. The V gene is TRBV6-6, the J gene TRBJ2-7, with TRBD1 as a possible D gene (6 bases). This CDR3 is built from 14 residues. The germline gives CDR1 MNHNY, CDR2 SVGAGI (reference sequence). V shed 0 bases and J shed 3 bases, with 9 bases lying between them. The CDR3 spells CASSYSIRGYEQYF. For the CDR3, the DNA is TGTGCCAGCAGTTACTCGATCAGGGGCTACGAGCAGTACTTC.

This clonotype was counted between two and nine times. The V call is TRBV29-1, the J call TRBJ2-5; 8 bases align to TRBD1. This CDR3 has 15 amino acids. V lost 0 bases and J lost 5; bases outside the gene matches: 8. In germline, CDR1 is SQVTM, CDR2 ANQGSEA. The CDR3 sequence is CSVEELQGARETQYF. DNA for the CDR3: TGCAGCGTTGAAGAGCTCCAGGGGGCACGTGAGACCCAGTACTTC.

This clonotype was recorded at least ten times. The chain has TRBV14 and TRBJ2-5; the D gene is possibly TRBD2 (5 bases). The CDR3 has 14 residues. V lost 0 bases to trimming and J lost 2 bases, with 7 bases between them. Germline V gene data show CDR1 as SGHDN and CDR2 as FVKESK. The CDR3 is CASSQEPGQETQYF. Here the CDR3 DNA reads TGTGCCAGCAGCCAAGAACCGGGACAAGAGACCCAGTACTTC.

This clonotype showed up many times. The CDR3 loop reads CAHGQDTEAFF. Written as DNA, the CDR3 is TGTGCCCACGGACAGGACACTGAAGCTTTCTTT. The chain carries TRBV30 and TRBJ1-1; 7 nucleotides match TRBD1. In germline, CDR1 is GTSNPN, CDR2 SVGIG (reference sequence). The J segment lost 3 bases and the V segment lost 8 bases, leaving 3 bases of the junction unmatched. This CDR3 region has 11 residues. Based on the CDR3 plus reference TRBV30 and TRBJ1-1, the full variable domain is SQTIHQWPATLVQPVGSPLSLECTVEGTSNPNLYWYRQAAGRGLQLLFYSVGIGQISSEVPQNLSASRPQDRQFILSSKKLLLSDSGFYLCAHGQDTEAFFGQGTRLTVV.

The chain couples TRBV28 to TRBJ2-1; 10 bases line up with TRBD2. CDR1 and CDR2 (germline): MDHEN, SYDVKM. This CDR3 region has 18 residues. V shed 6 bases, J shed 4 bases, and the junction held 15 bases outside the gene matches. DNA of the CDR3: TGTGCCAGCAGCAAGACAGGCCCAACTAGCGGGGCTTACAATGAGCAGTTCTTC. It is translated as CASSKTGPTSGAYNEQFF. Complete variable domain (other parts from reference TRBV28 and TRBJ2-1): DVKVTQSSRYLVKRTGEKVFLECVQDMDHENMFWYRQDPGLGLRLIYFSYDVKMKEKGDIPEGYSVSREKKERFSLILESASTNQTSMYLCASSKTGPTSGAYNEQFFGPGTRLTVL.